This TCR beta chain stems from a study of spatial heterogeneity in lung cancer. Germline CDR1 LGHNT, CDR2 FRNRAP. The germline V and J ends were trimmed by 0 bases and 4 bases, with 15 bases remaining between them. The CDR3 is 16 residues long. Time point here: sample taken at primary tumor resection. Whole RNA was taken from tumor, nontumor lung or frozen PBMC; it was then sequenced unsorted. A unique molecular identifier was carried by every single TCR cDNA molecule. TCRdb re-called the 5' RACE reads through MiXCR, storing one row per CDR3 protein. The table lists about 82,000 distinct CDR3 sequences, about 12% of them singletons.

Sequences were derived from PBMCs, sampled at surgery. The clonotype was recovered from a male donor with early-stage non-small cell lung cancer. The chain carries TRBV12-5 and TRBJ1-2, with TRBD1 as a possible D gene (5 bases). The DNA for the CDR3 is TGTGCTAGTGGTTTGGTAGTTTCAGGGACGACCTATGGCTACACCTTC. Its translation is CASGLVVSGTTYGYTF.